This TCR beta chain was sequenced for a study of brain T cells in children with intractable seizures. Study-wide results and caveats: Absence of clones before surgery may stem from lower sequencing depth.

As concerns this clone: Its matching antigen is unknown.

Measured with immunoSEQ multiplex PCR; TCRdb has only the in-frame clones, and not every one. The sample lists around 80,000 clones, more than 75% occurring once. The CDR3 covers 14 residues. V dropped 2 bases and J dropped 4 bases, with 10 bases sitting between them. In germline, CDR1 is MDHEN, CDR2 SYDVKM. Surgery cases with the highest brain T cell transcript signatures were chosen for sequencing. Patients received at least one anti-epileptic drug before surgery. The sequences come from peripheral blood, collected at surgery. This chain uses TRBV28 with TRBJ2-3; D call uncertain. This TCR was recovered from a girl aged 2 to 10 with Rasmussen encephalitis and intractable seizures. The CDR3 loop reads CASSLRKGADTQYF. In nucleotides, the CDR3 is TGTGCCAGCAGTTTAAGAAAGGGCGCAGATACGCAGTATTTT. Together with reference TRBV28 and TRBJ2-3, the CDR3 gives the full variable domain: DVKVTQSSRYLVKRTGEKVFLECVQDMDHENMFWYRQDPGLGLRLIYFSYDVKMKEKGDIPEGYSVSREKKERFSLILESASTNQTSMYLCASSLRKGADTQYFGPGTRLTVL.